Listed here are 4 T cell receptor beta chains from one sample, sequenced in a study of blood T cell repertoires in COVID-19. Sequencing was performed with immunoSEQ multiplex PCR; in TCRdb, only in-frame clones are kept and a portion is missing. Of under 300,000 clones in the sample, 84% were seen once. The sample comprised peripheral blood. The source of these receptors is a man aged 45-60 years with acute or convalescent COVID-19.

This rearrangement joins TRBV7-3 to TRBJ1-1, with a weak D call TRBD1 (5 bases). V was cut by 1 base and J by 4 bases, with 13 bases left in between. CDR3 length: 15 residues. Germline CDR1 is SGHTA and CDR2 is FQGTGA. DNA for the CDR3: TGTGCCAGCAGCTTAATTGGAGGGACCTCCACTGAAGCTTTCTTT. This gives the protein CASSLIGGTSTEAFF.

The chain couples TRBV19 to TRBJ2-3; TRBD2 matches at 14 bases. The V gene's germline CDR1 is LNHDA and CDR2 SQIVND (reference sequence). Germline trimming cut 5 bases from V and 8 bases from J; bases unmatched to any gene: 12. The CDR3 has 17 residues. The DNA for the CDR3 is TGTGCCAGTAGTGAAAGACTAGCGGGGGGGCGAACGAGTACGCAGTATTTT. It specifies CASSERLAGGRTSTQYF.

The V gene is TRBV5-1, the J gene TRBJ2-1, with 9 bases aligning to TRBD2. V dropped 4 bases and J dropped 2; count of bases not matched to a gene: 7. CDR1 is SGHRS, CDR2 YFSETQ, per germline. The CDR3 length is 16 residues. Written as DNA, the CDR3 is TGCGCCAGCAGCATAGCGGGAGCCTCCACCTACAATGAGCAGTTCTTC. This codes for CASSIAGASTYNEQFF.

The rearrangement uses TRBV28 and TRBJ2-2, with TRBD1 matching 7 bases. The CDR3 is made up of 13 amino acids. The junction had 6 bases not matched to a gene; V was cut back by 7 bases and J by 7 bases. CDR1 and CDR2 (germline): MDHEN, SYDVKM. CDR3 loop: CASKPSGGGELFF. CDR3 DNA: TGTGCCAGCAAACCATCAGGGGGCGGGGAGCTGTTTTTT.